A selection of T cell receptor beta chains follows, all from one sample in a study of shared T cell receptors in the human thymus. The data were produced by immunoSEQ multiplex PCR, yet TCRdb's version contains in-frame clones alone and is incomplete. The table has 500,000 to 850,000 clones, more than 70% seen once. This same sample was also part of a study on human thymus T cells.

The source material was thymocytes. All receptors come from a boy under two years old with a congenital heart defect. The CDR3 runs from the conserved cysteine through the conserved F or W. Fields, in order: V gene, clone size, J gene, D gene, CDR3 protein, CDR3 DNA. The D gene is left open where the match is weak. Rows may omit the clone size; those that give it use once, few, many or a size class.

>TRBV20-1|.|TRBJ1-2|.
CSAQGGNGYTF
TGCAGTGCGCAAGGGGGAAATGGCTACACCTTC
>TRBV18|once|TRBJ2-7|TRBD2
CASSQLALKSSYEQYF
TGTGCCAGCTCACAACTAGCGCTTAAGAGCTCCTACGAGCAGTACTTC
>TRBV2|.|TRBJ2-1|TRBD2
CASRPAGASYNEQFF
TGTGCCAGCAGGCCGGCGGGAGCCTCCTACAATGAGCAGTTCTTC
>TRBV27|.|TRBJ1-2|.
CASSFSIGGRWYGYTF
TGTGCCAGCAGTTTTTCCATCGGGGGGCGGTGGTATGGCTACACCTTC
>TRBV27|few|TRBJ2-4|.
CARKLKAVAKNIQYF
TGTGCCAGAAAATTAAAAGCGGTAGCCAAAAACATTCAGTACTTC
>TRBV28|.|TRBJ1-5|.
CASSFFGSNQPQHF
TGTGCCAGCAGTTTTTTCGGGAGCAATCAGCCCCAGCATTTT
>TRBV6-6|.|TRBJ1-2|TRBD1
CASSSVQGAPGYGYTF
TGTGCCAGCAGTTCGGTACAGGGGGCACCGGGCTATGGCTACACCTTC
>TRBV7-6|.|TRBJ1-6|.
CASSLVSGYLYNSPLHF
TGTGCCAGCAGCTTAGTTTCGGGGTACCTTTATAATTCCCCCCTCCACTTT
>TRBV29-1|once|TRBJ1-3|.
CSVEVGSAIYF
TGCAGCGTTGAAGTGGGGAGCGCCATATATTTT
>TRBV28|.|TRBJ2-7|.
CASSLPCYEQYF
TGTGCCAGCAGTTTACCCTGCTACGAGCAGTACTTC
>TRBV28|.|TRBJ2-1|.
CASSSWTSRHLFSYNEQFF
TGTGCCAGCAGTTCATGGACTTCGCGTCACCTCTTCTCCTACAATGAGCAGTTCTTC
>TRBV28|.|TRBJ2-3|TRBD2
CASSATERELADTQYF
TGTGCCAGCAGCGCAACCGAGCGGGAGTTGGCAGATACGCAGTATTTT
>TRBV5-4|.|TRBJ1-2|.
CASSETLGQRANYGYTF
TGTGCCAGCAGCGAAACTCTAGGACAGCGAGCTAACTATGGCTACACCTTC
>TRBV5-6|.|TRBJ2-2|.
CASSLALGHRAGELFF
TGTGCCAGCAGCTTGGCCTTGGGGCACCGCGCCGGGGAGCTGTTTTTT
>TRBV27|.|TRBJ2-5|.
CASSHRYAPRETQYF
TGTGCCAGCAGTCACCGATATGCCCCCCGGGAGACCCAGTACTTC
>TRBV7-8|.|TRBJ2-3|TRBD2
CASSSLTSGGARTDTQYF
TGTGCCAGCAGCTCACTGACTAGCGGGGGGGCACGGACAGATACGCAGTATTTT
>TRBV27|.|TRBJ1-2|.
CASSLLGGINGYTF
TGTGCCAGCAGTTTATTGGGGGGGATCAATGGCTACACCTTC
>TRBV21-1|.|TRBJ2-5|.
CASSNRTGRGRQETQYF
TGTGCCAGCAGCAATAGGACAGGGCGTGGGAGACAAGAGACCCAGTACTTC
>TRBV4-1|.|TRBJ2-7|TRBD2
CASSQDPREGRRYEQYF
TGCGCCAGCAGCCAAGATCCGAGGGAGGGGCGTCGGTACGAGCAGTACTTC
>TRBV27|.|TRBJ2-7|TRBD2
CASSPRLAGAYEQYF
TGTGCCAGCAGTCCGCGACTAGCGGGAGCCTACGAGCAGTACTTC
>TRBV28|once|TRBJ1-2|.
CASRTHRANYGYTF
TGTGCCAGCAGAACACACAGGGCCAACTATGGCTACACCTTC
>TRBV6-5|.|TRBJ2-7|.
CASSLPPSYEQYF
TGTGCCAGCAGTCTCCCTCCTTCCTACGAGCAGTACTTC
>TRBV28|once|TRBJ1-5|TRBD1
CASSWDDRDHQPQHF
TGTGCCAGCAGTTGGGACGACAGGGACCATCAGCCCCAGCATTTT
>TRBV2|.|TRBJ2-1|TRBD2
CATRPTLAGDYNEQFF
TGTGCCACGCGCCCTACCCTAGCGGGGGACTACAATGAGCAGTTCTTC
>TRBV6-1|.|TRBJ2-6|.
CASSEHLGASGANVLTF
TGTGCCAGCAGTGAACACTTGGGCGCCTCTGGGGCCAACGTCCTGACTTTC
>TRBV14|.|TRBJ2-3|TRBD2
CASSQLAGGRTDTQYF
TGTGCCAGCAGCCAGCTAGCGGGGGGGCGCACAGATACGCAGTATTTT
>TRBV27|.|TRBJ1-1|.
CASRPAGIYTEAFF
TGTGCCAGCCGACCCGCGGGGATTTACACTGAAGCTTTCTTT
>TRBV20-1|.|TRBJ1-1|TRBD1
CSAGQGAEAFF
TGCAGTGCTGGACAGGGGGCTGAAGCTTTCTTT
>TRBV28|.|TRBJ1-6|TRBD1
CASTLRESGGCYNSPLHF
TGTGCCAGCACCCTAAGGGAGTCAGGGGGCTGCTATAATTCACCCCTCCACTTT
>TRBV7-6|.|TRBJ1-5|.
CASSLDRDQPQHF
TGTGCCAGCAGCTTAGACAGGGATCAGCCCCAGCATTTT
>TRBV5-6|.|TRBJ2-3|TRBD2
CASSLPSGGPDTQYF
TGTGCCAGCAGCTTGCCTAGCGGGGGACCAGATACGCAGTATTTT
>TRBV28|.|TRBJ2-1|.
CASSRGAGADEQFF
TGTGCCAGCTCCCGAGGCGCAGGGGCGGATGAGCAGTTCTTC
>TRBV18|.|TRBJ2-5|.
CASSLRGAETQYF
TGTGCCAGCTCACTCAGGGGCGCGGAGACCCAGTACTTC
>TRBV29-1|few|TRBJ2-5|TRBD2
CSVEGPCGGGEETQYF
TGCAGCGTTGAGGGGCCTTGCGGGGGTGGGGAAGAGACCCAGTACTTC
>TRBV7-9|.|TRBJ1-1|.
CASSFSSGRSIEAFF
TGTGCCAGCAGCTTTTCGAGCGGGCGATCCATCGAAGCTTTCTTT
>TRBV4-3|.|TRBJ2-1|TRBD2
CASSHLAGVVRNEQFF
TGCGCCAGCAGCCATCTAGCGGGAGTAGTTAGAAATGAGCAGTTCTTC
>TRBV7-2|.|TRBJ2-7|.
CASSSSRGTGYEQYF
TGTGCCAGCAGCTCAAGCAGGGGCACGGGCTACGAGCAGTACTTC
>TRBV4-3|.|TRBJ2-1|TRBD2
CASSQKRLAGGMKQFF
TGCGCCAGCAGCCAAAAGAGACTAGCGGGAGGAATGAAGCAGTTCTTC
>TRBV28|.|TRBJ1-5|TRBD1
CASSSSRQGSNQPQHF
TGTGCCAGCAGTTCCTCCCGACAGGGGAGCAATCAGCCCCAGCATTTT
>TRBV2|few|TRBJ2-7|TRBD1
CASYSPSGQGKYEQYF
TGTGCCAGCTACTCCCCTTCAGGACAGGGGAAGTACGAGCAGTACTTC
>TRBV5-6|.|TRBJ1-2|TRBD1
CASSTRTGPAFGYTF
TGTGCCAGCAGCACCCGGACAGGGCCGGCCTTTGGCTACACCTTC
>TRBV15|.|TRBJ2-5|TRBD1
CATSRDYDRGRRETQYF
TGTGCCACCAGCAGAGATTACGACAGGGGGCGAAGAGAGACCCAGTACTTC
>TRBV5-6|.|TRBJ2-7|TRBD2
CASSSGTSGSYEQYF
TGTGCCAGCAGCTCCGGGACTAGCGGCTCCTACGAGCAGTACTTC
>TRBV6-4|.|TRBJ2-7|TRBD2
CASSETRERGYEQYF
TGTGCCAGCAGTGAAACTCGGGAGCGGGGCTACGAGCAGTACTTC
>TRBV10-2|.|TRBJ2-7|.
CASMVSLSYEQYF
TGCGCCAGCATGGTCTCCCTATCCTACGAGCAGTACTTC
>TRBV5-8|.|TRBJ2-7|.
CASSSGQPVSYEQYF
TGTGCCAGCAGCTCAGGACAGCCAGTCTCCTACGAGCAGTACTTC
>TRBV4-2|.|TRBJ2-2|TRBD2
CASSPKTSGVNLVGGELFF
TGTGCCAGCAGCCCCAAGACTAGCGGGGTCAATTTGGTGGGCGGGGAGCTGTTTTTT
>TRBV5-4|.|TRBJ1-2|TRBD1
CASSLQQGTHPLNYGYTF
TGTGCCAGCAGCTTGCAACAGGGGACGCACCCGCTAAACTATGGCTACACCTTC
>TRBV11-2|.|TRBJ2-7|.
CASSLGRGTYEQYF
TGTGCCAGCAGCTTAGGGCGGGGAACCTACGAGCAGTACTTC
>TRBV9|.|TRBJ2-1|TRBD2
CASSVAGGSSYNEQFF
TGTGCCAGCAGCGTAGCGGGGGGGAGCTCCTACAATGAGCAGTTCTTC
>TRBV6-5|.|TRBJ2-7|TRBD1
CASSFKDRVPYEQYF
TGTGCCAGCAGTTTCAAGGACAGGGTCCCTTACGAGCAGTACTTC
>TRBV7-2|.|TRBJ2-7|.
CASSLEGAYEQYF
TGTGCCAGCAGCTTGGAAGGGGCCTACGAGCAGTACTTC
>TRBV7-2|.|TRBJ2-4|TRBD1
CASSLQGAKNIQYF
TGTGCCAGCAGTTTACAGGGGGCCAAAAACATTCAGTACTTC